This TCR beta chain was found in a study of CD8+ T cells in alopecia areata (dated by TCRdb to between 2018 and 2020). The study in broad terms: The treated patients took part in an open-label pilot trial in which moderate-to-severe alopecia areata was treated with oral tofacitinib at 5 to 10 mg twice daily. Clonality in the scalp was compared among normal scalp (n=4), patchy alopecia areata scalp (n=8), and alopecia totalis/universalis scalp (n=8). To study T cell clonal expansion in alopecia areata, the researchers applied high-throughput TCRbeta sequencing to both the C3H/HeJ mouse model and human patients. Tofacitinib-treated patients had biopsies at baseline and at 4 and 24 weeks of treatment, with a later scalp biopsy in several patients. In humans, TCRbeta sequencing was performed on scalp tissue and on sorted CD4+ and CD8+ peripheral blood T cells from healthy controls and from patients with patchy or totalis/universalis alopecia areata. The RNA source kit depended on sample type: the PAXgene miRNA kit for fixed scalp, the miRNeasy kit for PBMCs, and the RNeasy kit for mouse skin. Amplification of TCRbeta CDR3 regions was done by immunoSEQ multiplex PCR using 35 Vbeta forward primers and 13 Jbeta reverse primers. Tofacitinib was given for 6 to 18 months, followed by 6 months of follow-up off drug to assess delayed response and recurrence.

To prepare the library, the immunoSEQ multiplex PCR assay was applied. RNA was extracted from all samples and reverse transcribed into cDNA as template for TCR sequencing. SuperScript III was used to make first-strand cDNA, primed with a 2:1 mix of oligo-dT and random hexamers. A synthetic immune receptor repertoire was used to assess amplification bias, and residual bias was removed computationally. On the authors' methods: Raw reads were preprocessed to remove errors, and CDR3 was defined by IMGT conventions from the conserved cysteine to phenylalanine. To get clonality, Shannon entropy was normalized by log2 of the number of productive unique TCRs and the result was subtracted from 1. Whether each scalp clone was CD4 or CD8 was inferred by checking scalp TCRbeta sequences against the CD4 and CD8 repertoires from sorted blood. TCRdb's version of the immuneACCESS table is confined to in-frame rearrangements and falls short of the full clone set. An unresolved V gene accounts for under half of the shortfall where checked; the remainder is of unknown origin. D and trimming were read from the DNA, whereas the V and J calls and clone size are those reported in that table. The sample table shows more than 95,000 clones, and less than 50% are seen once. Approximately 1.2% of the sample goes to the ten largest clones.

Study-wide findings and limitations: Higher clonality and more expanded CD8+ clones were observed in lesional scalp than in normal scalp, particularly in alopecia totalis/universalis, a finding suggestive of antigenic drive. Unlike mouse skin, where gammadelta T cells dominate, normal human skin contains resident alphabeta T cells that get sequenced too, which complicates analysis of the scalp TCR repertoire. Shared TCR sequences between patients were less evident than in mice, which may be partly attributable to HLA diversity in the patient population.

From alopecia areata patients, peripheral blood was collected along with lesional scalp punch biopsies. PBMCs were isolated by density centrifugation and stained for CD3, CD4 and CD8, after which CD4+ and CD8+ T cells were sorted on a FACSAria. V lost 5 bases and J lost 0 bases, and the count of bases not matched to a germline gene is 9. There are 19 amino acids in the CDR3, from cysteine to phenylalanine inclusive. The entry retains the CDR3 DNA only, 57 bases that are in frame from base 1. The germline V gene gives CDR1 as SGHTA and CDR2 as FQGNSA. There are a few counts of this clone. Which antigen it targets is not known. No base quality values were provided; no much bigger clone lies one nucleotide off.

This TCR was recovered from a human donor with alopecia areata. Sequencing was done on a sample of CD4+ T cells sorted from blood. The chain was built from TRBV7-2 and TRBJ2-1, with 14 bases matching TRBD2. Here the CDR3 is given as CASSTPGTSGGLSYNEQFF. The nucleotide sequence is TGTGCCAGCAGCACCCCCGGGACTAGCGGGGGCCTCTCCTACAATGAGCAGTTCTTC.